The 27 T cell receptor beta chains reported below all come from one sample, sequenced in a study of PD-L1 blockade in urothelial cancer. The protocol was immunoSEQ multiplex PCR, while the TCRdb copy is restricted to in-frame clones and leaves out a portion. The sample has tens of thousands of clones; roughly 84% are singletons. Specified time point: pretreatment peripheral blood. The sequencing here drew on PBMCs, taken around atezolizumab (anti-PD-L1) treatment. These receptors originate from a man aged 60-69 years with urothelial cancer.

The V and J genes are TRBV19 and TRBJ2-5; tentative D call: TRBD1 (6 bases). V dropped 3 bases and J dropped 2 bases, with 7 bases sitting between them. The CDR3 is 13 residues long. Germline values: CDR1 LNHDA, CDR2 SQIVND (reference sequence). The CDR3 region has the DNA TGTGCCAGTAGTATCGGACAGCAAGAGACCCAGTACTTC. The encoded protein is CASSIGQQETQYF.

J is TRBJ1-3 and V is TRBV29-1; 9 bases fit TRBD1. The CDR3 is 13 residues long. Germline V gene lookup returns CDR1 SQVTM and CDR2 ANQGSEA. The trim removed 7 bases at V and 8 bases at J, leaving 9 bases unmatched. CDR3 in DNA: TGCAGCGGGATCCGGGACAGGGCGGACACCATATATTTT. Protein: CSGIRDRADTIYF.

The rearrangement joins TRBV2 to TRBJ2-3; 10 nucleotides match TRBD2. Losses at the gene ends were 4 bases for V and 2 bases for J; bases not matched to a gene: 3. The germline V gene has CDR1 SNHLY and CDR2 FYNNEI. This CDR3 is built from 15 residues. CDR3 protein: CASSGTSGDTDTQYF. As DNA, the CDR3 is TGTGCCAGCAGTGGGACTAGCGGCGACACAGATACGCAGTATTTT.

The chain recombines TRBV7-2 with TRBJ2-5; unclear D gene. Trimming took off 5 bases at V and 1 base at J, with 14 bases between the two ends. Germline CDR1 SGHTA, CDR2 FQGNSA. The CDR3 length is 15 residues. As DNA, the CDR3 is TGTGCCAGCAGCCCCGCCTTACACAGCCAAGAGACCCAGTACTTC. It translates to CASSPALHSQETQYF.

V and J are TRBV7-9 and TRBJ2-5; a weak D match, TRBD1 (5 bases). V was pared by 5 bases and J by 2 bases, with 9 bases between. Germline assignment: CDR1 SEHNR and CDR2 FQNEAQ (reference sequence). This CDR3 is built from 13 residues. DNA for the CDR3: TGTGCCAGCAGCAAAGACAGACAAGAGACCCAGTACTTC. Its translation: CASSKDRQETQYF.

V gene TRBV6-5 combines with J gene TRBJ2-1; 10 nucleotides agree with TRBD2. V trimming: 4 bases; J trimming: 5 bases; junction bases outside the gene matches: 2. The length of the CDR3 is 14 residues. Germline CDR1 reads MNHEY; CDR2 reads SVGAGI. CDR3 sequence (DNA): TGTGCCAGCAGTTCGGGACTAGCGAACAATGAGCAGTTCTTC. It is translated as CASSSGLANNEQFF.

The chain is built from TRBV5-4 and TRBJ2-5, with 7 nucleotides matching TRBD1. The V gene's germline CDR1 is SGHNT and CDR2 YYREEE (reference sequence). Unmatched junction bases numbered 13, after V lost 6 bases and J lost 2 bases. The CDR3 has 16 residues. CDR3 residues: CASTNRGRGRQETQYF. The CDR3 nucleotides read TGTGCCAGCACAAACAGGGGCAGGGGGAGACAAGAGACCCAGTACTTC.

This chain uses TRBV10-3 with TRBJ2-7; possibly TRBD1 for D (6 bases). The germline V gene encodes CDR1 ENHRY and CDR2 SYGVKD. V lost 5 bases, J lost 0 bases, and 14 bases lay in between. This CDR3 comprises 15 residues. The DNA for the CDR3 is TGTGCCATCAGTCCCCAACGACAGGCCTCCTACGAGCAGTACTTC. As protein: CAISPQRQASYEQYF.

This chain uses TRBV19 with TRBJ2-1; tentatively, D is TRBD2 (6 bases). The CDR3 has 18 residues. Trimming took 3 bases from V and 5 from J, leaving 23 bases between them. Germline CDR1 LNHDA, CDR2 SQIVND (reference sequence). The CDR3 loop reads CASSIPSGRGMTHNEQFF. In nucleotides, the CDR3 is TGTGCCAGTAGTATCCCCAGCGGGCGTGGAATGACCCACAATGAGCAGTTCTTC. The full variable domain, in which reference TRBV19 and TRBJ2-1 provide the parts outside the CDR3, is DGGITQSPKYLFRKEGQNVTLSCEQNLNHDAMYWYRQDPGQGLRLIYYSQIVNDFQKGDIAEGYSVSREKKESFPLTVTSAQKNPTAFYLCASSIPSGRGMTHNEQFFGPGTRLTVL.

The J gene is TRBJ2-3, the V gene TRBV7-6; 7 bases map to TRBD2. The CDR3 runs to 15 residues. Per the germline V gene, CDR1 is SGHVS and CDR2 is FNYEAQ. V lost 8 bases and J lost 5; bases outside the gene matches: 13. This CDR3 reads CASSGGVYPGDTQYF. In DNA form, the CDR3 reads TGTGCCAGCTCTGGGGGGGTTTATCCGGGAGATACGCAGTATTTT.

The table lists this clone with a few counts. The gene calls are TRBV5-1 and TRBJ2-7, with D hard to call. The V end lost 0 bases, the J end lost 5 bases, and 18 bases lay between the germline ends. CDR1 and CDR2 (germline): SGHRS, YFSETQ. This CDR3 contains 16 residues. The CDR3, as DNA: TGCGCCAGCAGCTTGGGAACTACTAACGTATTCGACGAGCAGTACTTC. Translated, it gives CASSLGTTNVFDEQYF.

This clone was seen once. V gene TRBV2 combines with J gene TRBJ2-3; a weak D match, TRBD2 (5 bases). Trimming stripped 6 bases from V and 4 bases from J, with 8 bases between. Germline loops: CDR1 SNHLY, CDR2 FYNNEI. The CDR3 has 12 amino acids. Written as DNA, the CDR3 is TGTGCCAGCAGAGGACTTTCAGATACGCAGTATTTT. This gives the protein CASRGLSDTQYF.

The chain has TRBV7-3 and TRBJ2-3; 8 bases map to TRBD2. Germline CDR1 and CDR2: SGHTA and FQGTGA. This CDR3 comprises 17 residues. The ends lost 0 bases at V and 0 bases at J; junction bases unmatched: 5. The CDR3 DNA reads TGTGCCAGCAGCTTAACCCCAACTAGCGGTAGCACAGATACGCAGTATTTT. Translating it yields CASSLTPTSGSTDTQYF.

This chain connects TRBV7-7 to TRBJ2-5; 11 positions match TRBD2. Germline CDR1 SSHAT, CDR2 FNYEAQ (reference sequence). V lost 3 bases to trimming and J lost 2 bases; unmatched junction nucleotides: 8. There are 17 residues in the CDR3. CDR3: CASSFVLAGGKQETQYF. The CDR3 DNA reads TGTGCCAGCAGCTTCGTTTTAGCGGGGGGGAAACAAGAGACCCAGTACTTC. The whole variable domain, filled in from reference TRBV7-7 and TRBJ2-5, reads GAGVSQSPRYKVTKRGQDVTLRCDPISSHATLYWYQQALGQGPEFLTYFNYEAQPDKSGLPSDRFSAERPEGSISTLTIQRTEQRDSAMYRCASSFVLAGGKQETQYFGPGTRLLVL.

This rearrangement joins TRBV7-9 to TRBJ2-5, with TRBD2 identical over 9 bases. CDR3 length: 18 amino acids. Trimming removed 5 bases from V and 2 bases from J; junction bases left unmatched: 15. Germline CDR1 SEHNR, CDR2 FQNEAQ (reference sequence). CDR3 amino acids: CASSGRRLAGMFQETQYF. As DNA, the CDR3 is TGTGCCAGCAGCGGACGGCGGCTAGCGGGGATGTTTCAAGAGACCCAGTACTTC.

This clone occurred a few times. The rearrangement links TRBV30 to TRBJ1-6; D may be TRBD1 (6 bases). Germline V gene lookup returns CDR1 GTSNPN and CDR2 SVGIG (reference sequence). The CDR3 spans 14 residues. Trimming removed 4 bases from V and 6 bases from J, with 13 bases in between. CDR3 in amino acids: CAWTEGRGNSPLHF. CDR3 coding DNA: TGTGCCTGGACTGAGGGCAGGGGTAATTCACCCCTCCACTTT.

The chain recombines TRBV29-1 with TRBJ2-7, with D tentatively TRBD2 (5 bases). V was shortened by 2 bases and J by 6 bases, with 14 bases between the two germline ends. In germline, CDR1 is SQVTM, CDR2 ANQGSEA. The CDR3 covers 13 residues. This CDR3 reads CSVEFSAHGEQYF. The CDR3 DNA reads as TGCAGCGTTGAATTTAGCGCCCACGGCGAGCAGTACTTC.

The chain is built from TRBV10-1 and TRBJ2-1, with 9 bases aligning to TRBD2. The CDR3 has 20 residues. CDR1 and CDR2 (germline): WNHNN, SYGVQD (reference sequence). After removal of 4 bases from V and 2 bases from J, the junction contained 18 bases not matched to a gene. DNA of the CDR3: TGCGCCAGCAGTGCTCCTATTTTAGCGGGAGCGAAAACTACCTACAATGAGCAGTTCTTC. It specifies CASSAPILAGAKTTYNEQFF.

V usage is TRBV18 and J usage is TRBJ1-1, with D tentatively TRBD1 (5 bases). Trimming removed 6 bases at V and 2 bases at J, with 16 bases between. The CDR3 covers 15 residues. Germline V lookup: CDR1 KGHSH, CDR2 LQKENI. CDR3 sequence (DNA): TGTGCCAGCTCCACAGACACCGGGGGTAACACTGAAGCTTTCTTT. Translating it yields CASSTDTGGNTEAFF.

J is TRBJ1-3 and V is TRBV5-6; 7 bases fit TRBD1. Germline loops: CDR1 SGHDT, CDR2 YYEEEE. The CDR3 spans 14 residues. The V and J ends lost 5 bases and 4 bases, in that order; junction bases with no gene match: 6. CDR3 protein: CASSSPGQGNTIYF. The CDR3 region has the DNA TGTGCCAGCAGTTCGCCGGGACAGGGAAACACCATATATTTT.

The chain combines TRBV7-2 with TRBJ2-7; tentative D call: TRBD2 (5 bases). CDR1 SGHTA and CDR2 FQGNSA come from the germline V gene. V lost 2 bases and J 4 bases, leaving 15 bases between the germline ends. This CDR3 is built from 15 residues. CDR3 protein: CASSLFRTAIYEQYF. Here the CDR3 DNA reads TGTGCCAGCAGCTTATTTCGGACTGCCATTTACGAGCAGTACTTC.

V is TRBV5-1 and J is TRBJ2-3; 8 bases line up with TRBD2. V was clipped by 0 bases and J by 5 bases; unmatched bases: 8. CDR1 is SGHRS and CDR2 is YFSETQ in the germline V gene. The CDR3 loop spans 16 amino acids. The CDR3: CASSLGSSGFRDTQYF. The CDR3 bases are TGCGCCAGCAGCTTGGGGTCTAGCGGGTTTCGAGATACGCAGTATTTT.

V gene TRBV9 combines with J gene TRBJ2-3; 7 nucleotides line up with TRBD1. The CDR3 covers 15 residues. CDR1 and CDR2 (germline): SGDLS, YYNGEE. Unmatched junction bases numbered 6, after V lost 3 bases and J lost 2 bases. The CDR3: CASSAKDRNTDTQYF. The CDR3 nucleotides are TGTGCCAGCAGCGCGAAGGACAGGAACACAGATACGCAGTATTTT.

J is TRBJ1-5 and V is TRBV7-9; TRBD1 is a possible D gene (6 bases). Germline V gives CDR1 SEHNR, CDR2 FQNEAQ (reference sequence). The V end was cut by 5 bases, the J end by 3 bases, with 11 bases between. CDR3 size: 14 residues. In DNA, the CDR3 is TGTGCCAGCAGCCAGAGGGACACCAATCAGCCCCAGCATTTT. Translated: CASSQRDTNQPQHF.

The gene calls are TRBV6-5 and TRBJ2-5; TRBD2 is a possible D gene (6 bases). Germline loops: CDR1 MNHEY, CDR2 SVGAGI. Trimming pared 5 bases from V and 5 bases from J, leaving 12 bases between. The CDR3 is made up of 13 amino acids. This CDR3 reads CASSLSREETQYF. CDR3 DNA sequence: TGTGCCAGCAGTCTCTCACGGGAGGAGACCCAGTACTTC.

This clone was observed a few times. The chain joins TRBV11-2 to TRBJ2-5, with a weak D call TRBD2 (5 bases). Between the trimmed V and J ends, which lost 5 bases and 5 bases, there was a span of 12 bases. The CDR3 runs to 13 residues. Germline V gives CDR1 SGHAT, CDR2 FQNNGV. In DNA, the CDR3 is TGTGCCAGCAGCATGAGGGTTGGGGAGACCCAGTACTTC. The encoded protein is CASSMRVGETQYF.

In this sample, this clone turned up once. The V gene is TRBV5-1, the J gene TRBJ2-3, with TRBD2 matching over 8 bases. The length of the CDR3 is 16 residues. Trimming took 0 bases from V and 5 from J; bases not matched to a gene: 8. From germline, CDR1 is SGHRS and CDR2 YFSETQ. The CDR3 DNA sequence: TGCGCCAGCAGCTTGGGGGCGGGGGGCCAGCTAGATACGCAGTATTTT. As protein: CASSLGAGGQLDTQYF. The full variable domain, rest sourced from reference TRBV5-1 and TRBJ2-3, is KAGVTQTPRYLIKTRGQQVTLSCSPISGHRSVSWYQQTPGQGLQFLFEYFSETQRNKGNFPGRFSGRQFSNSRSEMNVSTLELGDSALYLCASSLGAGGQLDTQYFGPGTRLTVL.